This T cell receptor (beta chain) is drawn from a study of T cell changes during pregnancy in multiple sclerosis. The CDR3 has 16 amino acids. Germline V gene sequence: CDR1 LNHDA, CDR2 SQIVND (reference sequence). The germline V and J ends were trimmed by 3 bases and 3 bases, with 15 bases remaining between them. Profiling relied on immunoSEQ multiplex PCR, and the TCRdb table lists in-frame clones only, not all of them. The data hold fewer than 65,000 clones, with about 91% observed a single time. The chain combines TRBV19 with TRBJ1-5; D possibly corresponds to TRBD1 (5 bases). Sequences were derived from peripheral blood, sampled before pregnancy. The sequence was collected from a female donor with multiple sclerosis, enrolled in a pregnancy study. The CDR3 region is CASSMYRKVDNQPQHF. The CDR3 bases are TGTGCCAGTAGTATGTACAGGAAAGTGGACAATCAGCCCCAGCATTTT.